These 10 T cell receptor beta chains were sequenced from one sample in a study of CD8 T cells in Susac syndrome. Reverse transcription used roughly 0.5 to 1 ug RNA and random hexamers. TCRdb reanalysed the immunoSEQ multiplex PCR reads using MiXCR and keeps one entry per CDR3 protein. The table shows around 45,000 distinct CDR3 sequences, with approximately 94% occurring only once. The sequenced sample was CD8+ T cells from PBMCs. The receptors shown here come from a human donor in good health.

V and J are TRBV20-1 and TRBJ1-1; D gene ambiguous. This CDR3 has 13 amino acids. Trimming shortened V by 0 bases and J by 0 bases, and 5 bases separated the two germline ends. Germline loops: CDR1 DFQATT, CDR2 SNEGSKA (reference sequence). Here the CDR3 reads CSAREWMNTEAFF. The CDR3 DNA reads TGCAGTGCTAGAGAATGGATGAACACTGAAGCTTTCTTT.

Here the CDR3 reads CASSHPGQGEFQETQYF. The CDR3, as DNA: TGCGCCAGCAGCCATCCTGGACAGGGCGAATTCCAAGAGACCCAGTACTTC. This sequence joins TRBV4-1 and TRBJ2-5; 8 bases fit TRBD1. The length of the CDR3 is 17 residues. Germline V gene lookup returns CDR1 MGHRA and CDR2 YSYEKL. The V gene end was trimmed by 3 bases and the J gene end by 1 base; junction bases not matched to a gene: 10.

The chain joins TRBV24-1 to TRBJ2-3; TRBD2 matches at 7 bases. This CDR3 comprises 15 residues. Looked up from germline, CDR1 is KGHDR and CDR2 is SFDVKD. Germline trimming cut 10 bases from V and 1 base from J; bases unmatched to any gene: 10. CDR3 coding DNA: TGTGCCACAAGACCGACAGCGGGACGCACAGATACGCAGTATTTT. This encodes CATRPTAGRTDTQYF.

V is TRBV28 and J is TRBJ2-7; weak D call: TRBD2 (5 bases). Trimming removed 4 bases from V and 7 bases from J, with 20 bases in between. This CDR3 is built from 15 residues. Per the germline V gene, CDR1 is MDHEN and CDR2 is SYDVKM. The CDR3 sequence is CASSSEGSPTLEQYF. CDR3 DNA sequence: TGTGCCAGCAGTTCGGAAGGGAGCCCTACGTTGGAGCAGTACTTC.

The CDR3 bases are TGTGCCAGCAGCTACTTTACTAGCACAGATACGCAGTATTTT. Translated: CASSYFTSTDTQYF. V and J are TRBV9 and TRBJ2-3; D uncertain. Germline CDR1 and CDR2: SGDLS and YYNGEE. V was clipped by 4 bases and J by 0 bases, with 9 bases between them. There are 14 residues in the CDR3.

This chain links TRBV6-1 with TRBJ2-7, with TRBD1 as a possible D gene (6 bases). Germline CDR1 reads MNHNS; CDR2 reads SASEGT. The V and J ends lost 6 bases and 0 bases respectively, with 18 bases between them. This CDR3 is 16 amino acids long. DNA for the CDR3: TGTGCCAGCAGAAAAACACGGACAGAGAGCTCCTACGAGCAGTACTTC. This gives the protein CASRKTRTESSYEQYF.

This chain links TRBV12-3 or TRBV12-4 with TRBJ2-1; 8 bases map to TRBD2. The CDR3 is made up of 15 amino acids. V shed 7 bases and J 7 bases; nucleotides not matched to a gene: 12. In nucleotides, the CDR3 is TGTGCCAGCACCGCTCCCGGGAGGGCCTTAAATGAGCAGTTCTTC. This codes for CASTAPGRALNEQFF.

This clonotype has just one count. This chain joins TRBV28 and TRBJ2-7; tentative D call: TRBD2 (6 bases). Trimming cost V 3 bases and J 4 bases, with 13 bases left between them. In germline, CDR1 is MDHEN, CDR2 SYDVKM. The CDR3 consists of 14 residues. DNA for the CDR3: TGTGCCAGCAGTTTCTCGGGGGTTCGTTACGAGCAGTACTTC. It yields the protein CASSFSGVRYEQYF.

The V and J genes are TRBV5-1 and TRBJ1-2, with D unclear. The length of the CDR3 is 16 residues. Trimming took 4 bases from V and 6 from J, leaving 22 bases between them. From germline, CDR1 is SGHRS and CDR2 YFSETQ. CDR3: CASSEEVRTAVDGYTF. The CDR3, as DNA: TGCGCCAGCAGCGAGGAGGTCAGGACGGCCGTCGATGGCTACACCTTC.

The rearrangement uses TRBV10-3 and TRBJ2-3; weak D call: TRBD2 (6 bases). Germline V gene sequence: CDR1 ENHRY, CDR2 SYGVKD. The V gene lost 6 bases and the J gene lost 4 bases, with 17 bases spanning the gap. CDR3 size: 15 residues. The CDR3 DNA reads TGTGCCATCAGCGGGGGACGGATGGGGTCAGATACGCAGTATTTT. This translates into CAISGGRMGSDTQYF.